This T cell receptor beta chain was documented in a study of OX40 agonist ivuxolimab in advanced cancers. The CDR3 runs 16 residues. The V gene's germline CDR1 is MDHEN and CDR2 SYDVKM. V was cut by 6 bases and J by 3 bases, with 20 bases left in between. The repertoire was sequenced with immunoSEQ multiplex PCR; TCRdb's copy has only in-frame clones and lacks some. The data contain 11,000 to 15,000 clones, 93% of them singletons. The TCR originated in an adult with an advanced solid tumor such as melanoma, head and neck, liver or kidney cancer. The V and J genes are TRBV28 and TRBJ2-5; TRBD2 might be the D (6 bases). Sequencing used CD4+ or CD8+ T cells sorted from blood, obtained in a trial of the OX40 agonist ivuxolimab. For the CDR3, the DNA is TGTGCCAGCAGCATCCGAGGCCTGGGAGGAGAAGAGACCCAGTACTTC. It encodes CASSIRGLGGEETQYF.